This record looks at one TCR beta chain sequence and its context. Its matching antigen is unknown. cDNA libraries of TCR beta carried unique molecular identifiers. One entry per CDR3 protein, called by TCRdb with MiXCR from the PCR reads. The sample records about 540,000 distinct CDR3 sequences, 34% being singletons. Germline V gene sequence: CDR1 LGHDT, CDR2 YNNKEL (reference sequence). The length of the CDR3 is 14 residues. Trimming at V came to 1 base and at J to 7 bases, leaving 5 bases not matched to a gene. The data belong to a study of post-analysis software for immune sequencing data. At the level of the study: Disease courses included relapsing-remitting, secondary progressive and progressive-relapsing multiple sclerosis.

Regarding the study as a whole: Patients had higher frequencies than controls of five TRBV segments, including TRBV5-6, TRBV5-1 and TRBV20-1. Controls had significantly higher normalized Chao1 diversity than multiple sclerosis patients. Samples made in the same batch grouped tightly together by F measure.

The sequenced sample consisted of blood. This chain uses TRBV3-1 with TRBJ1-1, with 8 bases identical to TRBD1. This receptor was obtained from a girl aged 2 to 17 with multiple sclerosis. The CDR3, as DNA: TGTGCCAGCAGCCAAGGGGCAGGGGGCCGTGAAGCTTTCTTT. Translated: CASSQGAGGREAFF.